One sample yielded the 10 T cell receptor beta chains listed below, sequenced in a study of spatial heterogeneity in lung cancer. Described time point: blood at routine non-recurrence follow-up after resection. TCRdb called the 5' RACE reads again in MiXCR, with one record for every CDR3 protein. The sample shows about 43,000 distinct CDR3 sequences, 20% to 25% of them seen only once. This specimen was PBMCs, taken at follow-up. The receptors come from a female donor with early-stage non-small cell lung cancer.

The chain carries TRBV11-2 and TRBJ1-2; D is unresolved. Trimming shortened V by 5 bases and J by 4 bases, and 17 bases separated the two germline ends. The CDR3 extends over 15 amino acids. Germline lookup yields CDR1 SGHAT and CDR2 FQNNGV. The CDR3 DNA reads TGTGCCAGCAGCCAAACCGCGGTTGAAGTCTATGGCTACACCTTC. It is translated as CASSQTAVEVYGYTF.

In its sample, this clonotype was seen many times. V is TRBV19 and J is TRBJ1-1, with 7 positions matching TRBD1. The CDR3 extends over 12 amino acids. Germline V gene data show CDR1 as LNHDA and CDR2 as SQIVND (reference sequence). Trimming removed 8 bases from V and 4 bases from J; junction bases left unmatched: 4. This CDR3 reads CASGQALTEAFF. CDR3 DNA: TGTGCCAGTGGACAGGCGCTCACTGAAGCTTTCTTT.

V usage is TRBV7-9 and J usage is TRBJ2-4, with TRBD2 identical over 10 bases. J lost 0 bases, V lost 5 bases, and 1 base had no gene match. The germline gives CDR1 SEHNR, CDR2 FQNEAQ (reference sequence). CDR3 size: 15 residues. The DNA for the CDR3 is TGTGCCAGCAGCAGCGGGGGGGCAGCCAAAAACATTCAGTACTTC. It translates to CASSSGGAAKNIQYF. The full variable domain, completed using reference TRBV7-9 and TRBJ2-4, is DTGVSQNPRHKITKRGQNVTFRCDPISEHNRLYWYRQTLGQGPEFLTYFQNEAQLEKSRLLSDRFSAERPKGSFSTLEIQRTEQGDSAMYLCASSSGGAAKNIQYFGAGTRLSVL.

About this clonotype itself: One junction end disagrees with the germline gene, perhaps due to a read error. The chain couples TRBV9 to TRBJ2-3, with unresolved D. This CDR3 comprises 14 residues. Looked up from germline, CDR1 is SGDLS and CDR2 is YYNGEE. DNA for the CDR3: TGTGCCAGCAGCGTAGGGTGGGCCGCAGATACGCTGTATTTT. Encoded protein: CASSVGWAADTLYF.

This clonotype was seen a few times. The V gene is TRBV7-9, the J gene TRBJ2-3, with TRBD2 identical over 15 bases. The CDR3 is made up of 17 amino acids. Germline CDR1 reads SEHNR; CDR2 reads FQNEAQ (reference sequence). Trimming removed 5 bases from V and 2 bases from J; junction bases left unmatched: 5. The CDR3 here is CASSPGLAGGNTDTQYF. CDR3 DNA sequence: TGTGCCAGCAGCCCAGGACTAGCGGGGGGGAACACAGATACGCAGTATTTT. Together with reference TRBV7-9 and TRBJ2-3, the CDR3 gives the full variable domain: DTGVSQNPRHKITKRGQNVTFRCDPISEHNRLYWYRQTLGQGPEFLTYFQNEAQLEKSRLLSDRFSAERPKGSFSTLEIQRTEQGDSAMYLCASSPGLAGGNTDTQYFGPGTRLTVL.

The chain carries TRBV3-1 and TRBJ1-5; D may be TRBD1 (6 bases). CDR1 and CDR2 (germline): LGHDT, YNNKEL (reference sequence). The CDR3 totals 13 residues. Trimming shortened V by 0 bases and J by 11 bases, and 11 bases separated the two germline ends. DNA of the CDR3: TGTGCCAGCAGCCAAGACGATACAGGGACCCAGCATTTT. Protein: CASSQDDTGTQHF.

The chain is built from TRBV20-1 and TRBJ1-1, with D uncertain. Trimming left V 7 bases short and J 3 bases short, with 15 bases between. This CDR3 has 13 amino acids. Germline V gene sequence: CDR1 DFQATT, CDR2 SNEGSKA (reference sequence). CDR3 in amino acids: CSVHIFSHTEAFF. The DNA for the CDR3 is TGCAGTGTCCATATATTCAGTCACACTGAAGCTTTCTTT.

The gene calls are TRBV29-1 and TRBJ1-1; 9 bases fit TRBD1. Germline CDR1 is SQVTM and CDR2 is ANQGSEA. V shed 7 bases, J shed 5 bases, and the junction held 8 bases outside the gene matches. The CDR3 length is 13 residues. DNA of the CDR3: TGCAGCGCTAACAGGGGGCTCGAGACTGAAGCTTTCTTT. It is translated as CSANRGLETEAFF.

This clonotype was picked up a small number of times. The V call is TRBV20-1, the J call TRBJ1-6; weak D call: TRBD1 (6 bases). Trimming stripped 2 bases from V and 2 bases from J, with 13 bases between. In germline, CDR1 is DFQATT, CDR2 SNEGSKA (reference sequence). The CDR3 consists of 16 residues. This CDR3 is CSARFRGSPYNSPLHF. In DNA form, the CDR3 reads TGCAGTGCTAGATTCAGGGGTTCCCCCTATAATTCACCCCTCCACTTT.

Here the CDR3 DNA reads TGTGCCAGCACCGAGACAGGGCGACCTTATGGCTACACCTTC. This codes for CASTETGRPYGYTF. V usage is TRBV9 and J usage is TRBJ1-2; TRBD1 aligns across 7 bases. Germline values: CDR1 SGDLS, CDR2 YYNGEE. The CDR3 runs to 14 residues. Germline trimming cut 6 bases from V and 5 bases from J; bases unmatched to any gene: 10.